The 29 T cell receptor beta chains reported below all come from one sample, sequenced in a study of control samples from healthy donors and cancer patients. The table came from immunoSEQ multiplex PCR; TCRdb's copy has only in-frame clones and leaves some out. This sample carries about 220,000 clones, just under 95% of them seen once, and the ten largest clones take approximately 1.6%. Sequenced material: blood. The receptors were gathered from a man aged 50-60 years in good health.

The V call is TRBV14, the J call TRBJ2-5, with D tentatively TRBD1 (5 bases). The CDR3 sequence is 13 residues long. The V and J ends lost 3 bases and 5 bases respectively, with 10 bases between them. Germline CDR1 reads SGHDN; CDR2 reads FVKESK. Here the CDR3 DNA reads TGTGCCAGCAGCCAGGACATCAGGGAGACCCAGTACTTC. This codes for CASSQDIRETQYF.

The chain joins TRBV5-1 to TRBJ1-4; TRBD1 might be the D (5 bases). Germline CDR1 SGHRS, CDR2 YFSETQ. Deletions cut 1 base from V and 6 bases from J, with 10 bases between. The CDR3 covers 14 residues. CDR3 nucleotides: TGCGCCAGCAGCTTGTCGCAGGGTTATGAAAAACTGTTTTTT. It is translated as CASSLSQGYEKLFF.

This sequence joins TRBV3-1 (or the pseudogene TRBV3-2) and TRBJ1-5, with 7 positions matching TRBD1. The CDR3 spans 14 residues. V lost 1 base, J lost 7 bases, and 4 bases stayed unmatched. The germline V gene has CDR1 LGHDT and CDR2 YNNKEL (reference sequence). CDR3 sequence (DNA): TGTGCCAGCAGCCAAGGTGTAGGGGGCCAGCCCCAGCATTTT. Amino acid sequence: CASSQGVGGQPQHF.

As for this clone: The same CDR3 arises from other DNA sequences in this sample as well. V and J are TRBV7-2 and TRBJ1-3; D may be TRBD1 (5 bases). V gave up 6 bases and J gave up 4 bases, with 22 bases separating them. Per the germline V gene, CDR1 is SGHTA and CDR2 is FQGNSA. The CDR3 contains 17 residues. CDR3 protein: CASSLSVGREAGNTIYF. In nucleotides, the CDR3 is TGTGCCAGCAGTCTTTCTGTTGGCAGGGAGGCCGGAAACACCATATATTTT.

A word on this clone: Other DNA sequences from this sample encode an identical CDR3 as well. The rearrangement joins TRBV7-3 to TRBJ2-2; 7 bases align to TRBD1. Germline V gene data show CDR1 as SGHTA and CDR2 as FQGTGA. V lost 5 bases, J lost 0 bases, and 6 bases stayed unmatched. CDR3 length equals 16 residues. The CDR3 loop reads CASSQLGTANTGELFF. CDR3 nucleotides: TGTGCCAGCAGCCAGCTAGGGACAGCGAACACCGGGGAGCTGTTTTTT.

V and J are TRBV5-6 and TRBJ1-4, with TRBD1 as a possible D gene (5 bases). V was trimmed by 4 bases and J by 4 bases, leaving 17 bases between them. CDR3 length: 16 residues. CDR1 and CDR2 from the germline V gene are SGHDT and YYEEEE. Here the CDR3 DNA reads TGTGCCAGCAGCCGATACCCGGGGCGGGATAATGAAAAACTGTTTTTT. Protein sequence: CASSRYPGRDNEKLFF.

The CDR3 is CASSQDPTRNNEQFF. DNA for the CDR3: TGTGCCAGCAGCCAAGACCCGACTAGGAACAATGAGCAGTTCTTC. This rearrangement joins TRBV4-2 to TRBJ2-1, with D possibly TRBD2 on 6 matching bases. Trimming shortened V by 0 bases and J by 5 bases, and 11 bases separated the two germline ends. The germline gives CDR1 LGHNA, CDR2 YNFKEQ. The CDR3 contains 15 residues.

This chain links TRBV10-2 with TRBJ1-4; D is uncertain. The V gene's germline CDR1 is WSHSY and CDR2 SAAADI. V lost 6 bases and J lost 7, with 15 bases in between. This CDR3 comprises 14 residues. The CDR3 region is CASSLRAVGEKLFF. DNA for the CDR3: TGCGCCAGCAGCCTAAGGGCAGTGGGTGAAAAACTGTTTTTT.

This clone was seen only a few times. The chain joins TRBV5-4 to TRBJ1-2; TRBD1 matches at 9 bases. CDR3 length equals 13 residues. With 4 bases clipped from V and 8 bases from J, the junction kept 6 bases outside the gene matches. The germline gives CDR1 SGHNT, CDR2 YYREEE (reference sequence). The CDR3 region is CASSQGTGSGYTF. The CDR3 DNA sequence: TGTGCCAGCAGCCAGGGGACAGGGTCGGGCTACACCTTC.

The V call is TRBV19, the J call TRBJ2-2; D is unresolved. Germline V gene sequence: CDR1 LNHDA, CDR2 SQIVND (reference sequence). Trimming removed 2 bases at V and 0 bases at J, with 7 bases between. The CDR3 has 15 amino acids. The CDR3 spells CASSISHANTGELFF. The CDR3 DNA reads TGTGCCAGTAGTATAAGTCACGCGAACACCGGGGAGCTGTTTTTT.

The CDR3 spells CASSQGPNQPQHF. In DNA form, the CDR3 reads TGTGCCAGCAGCCAAGGTCCCAATCAGCCCCAGCATTTT. The chain links TRBV14 to TRBJ1-5; D gene uncertain. The germline V and J ends were trimmed by 1 base and 3 bases, with 4 bases remaining between them. CDR1 and CDR2 from the germline V gene are SGHDN and FVKESK. The CDR3 has 13 amino acids. The full variable domain, its missing parts supplied by reference TRBV14 and TRBJ1-5, is EAGVTQFPSHSVIEKGQTVTLRCDPISGHDNLYWYRRVMGKEIKFLLHFVKESKQDESGMPNNRFLAERTGGTYSTLKVQPAELEDSGVYFCASSQGPNQPQHFGDGTRLSIL.

The rearrangement uses TRBV9 and TRBJ1-3, with D possibly matching TRBD1 (5 bases). The CDR3 has 15 amino acids. Trimming cost V 0 bases and J 5 bases, with 12 bases left between them. Germline V gene lookup returns CDR1 SGDLS and CDR2 YYNGEE. CDR3 nucleotide sequence: TGTGCCAGCAGCGTAGCGACGGGGCCAAGAAACACCATATATTTT. It specifies CASSVATGPRNTIYF.

The V gene is TRBV7-8, the J gene TRBJ1-3, with TRBD1 identical over 10 bases. This CDR3 contains 14 residues. Per the germline V gene, CDR1 is SGHVS and CDR2 is FQNEAQ. J lost 7 bases, V lost 8 bases, and 8 bases had no gene match. CDR3 sequence: CASARRDRGNTIYF. CDR3 coding DNA: TGTGCCAGCGCTCGCCGGGACAGGGGCAACACCATATATTTT.

This clone was seen more than once but under ten times. V is TRBV5-6 and J is TRBJ2-3; 7 positions match TRBD2. CDR3 length equals 12 residues. V trimming: 4 bases; J trimming: 6 bases; junction bases outside the gene matches: 2. CDR1 and CDR2 from the germline V gene are SGHDT and YYEEEE. The CDR3: CASSPGGDTQYF. Here the CDR3 DNA reads TGTGCCAGCAGCCCGGGAGGTGATACGCAGTATTTT.

V is TRBV4-1 and J is TRBJ1-1; 7 bases are a match to TRBD1. This CDR3 has 16 residues. The J segment lost 2 bases and the V segment lost 4 bases, leaving 10 bases of the junction unmatched. The germline CDR1 and CDR2 sequences are MGHRA and YSYEKL. The CDR3 reads CASSPRQGQLNTEAFF. CDR3 bases: TGCGCCAGCAGCCCCAGGCAGGGACAGTTAAACACTGAAGCTTTCTTT.

The chain couples TRBV5-1 to TRBJ2-1, with a tentative D call TRBD2 (6 bases). The length of the CDR3 is 17 residues. Per germline, CDR1 SGHRS and CDR2 YFSETQ. The V and J ends lost 4 bases and 0 bases respectively, with 17 bases between them. CDR3 DNA: TGCGCCAGCAGCCCTGGAGGGGCACTCAACTCCTACAATGAGCAGTTCTTC. Translated: CASSPGGALNSYNEQFF.

V is TRBV6-5 and J is TRBJ2-5, with D possibly being TRBD1 or TRBD2 (6 bases each). The CDR3 has 15 amino acids. Trimming cost V 5 bases and J 4 bases, with 17 bases left between them. The germline gives CDR1 MNHEY, CDR2 SVGAGI. In DNA form, the CDR3 reads TGTGCCAGCAGTCCCCCTGGGGGGCGCGGAGAGACCCAGTACTTC. It translates to CASSPPGGRGETQYF.

The V gene is TRBV3-1 (or the pseudogene TRBV3-2), the J gene TRBJ2-1; a possible D gene is TRBD1 (6 bases). The germline V gene encodes CDR1 LGHDT and CDR2 YNNKEL (reference sequence). Between the trimmed V and J ends, which lost 4 bases and 5 bases, there was a span of 24 bases. CDR3 length: 18 amino acids. CDR3 DNA sequence: TGTGCCAGCAGCCTGTTCCTGGTGGGGGCGGGTACGAACAATGAGCAGTTCTTC. Amino acid sequence: CASSLFLVGAGTNNEQFF.

V usage is TRBV5-8 and J usage is TRBJ2-7; D is tentatively TRBD1 or TRBD2 (5 bases each). Germline CDR1 SGHTS, CDR2 YDEGEE. The CDR3 extends over 15 amino acids. With 0 bases removed from V and 2 bases from J, the gap between germline ends came to 12 bases. This chain's CDR3 is CASSLDQGPAYEQYV. CDR3 DNA: TGTGCCAGCAGCTTGGACCAGGGACCGGCCTACGAGCAGTACGTC.

The rearrangement uses TRBV5-5 and TRBJ1-1; the D is unclear. The V gene lost 2 bases and the J gene lost 0 bases, with 11 bases spanning the gap. Germline lookup yields CDR1 SGHKS and CDR2 YYEKEE (reference sequence). CDR3 length: 15 amino acids. The chain's CDR3 is CASSFGGSMNTEAFF. The DNA for the CDR3 is TGTGCCAGCAGCTTTGGTGGGTCCATGAACACTGAAGCTTTCTTT.

The chain is built from TRBV5-1 and TRBJ1-5; D perhaps matches TRBD1 (6 bases). CDR1 and CDR2 (germline): SGHRS, YFSETQ. The CDR3 loop spans 14 amino acids. V lost 7 bases, J lost 5 bases, and 16 bases lay in between. CDR3 amino acids: CASGNREGDQPQHF. Here the CDR3 DNA reads TGCGCCAGCGGAAACAGGGAGGGAGATCAGCCCCAGCATTTT. Full variable domain (rest looked up from reference TRBV5-1 and TRBJ1-5): KAGVTQTPRYLIKTRGQQVTLSCSPISGHRSVSWYQQTPGQGLQFLFEYFSETQRNKGNFPGRFSGRQFSNSRSEMNVSTLELGDSALYLCASGNREGDQPQHFGDGTRLSIL.

V is TRBV28 and J is TRBJ1-1; the D is unclear. CDR3 length equals 13 residues. CDR1 and CDR2 (germline): MDHEN, SYDVKM. Between the trimmed V and J ends, which lost 4 bases and 0 bases, there was a span of 6 bases. The CDR3 DNA reads TGTGCCAGCAGTTCCTATTTGAACACTGAAGCTTTCTTT. It is translated as CASSSYLNTEAFF.

The chain combines TRBV5-5 with TRBJ2-1; D gene ambiguous. V lost 4 bases and J lost 6, with 11 bases in between. This CDR3 has 13 residues. Looked up from germline, CDR1 is SGHKS and CDR2 is YYEKEE (reference sequence). The CDR3 coding sequence is TGTGCCAGCAGCCTCATCCCAGGCAATGAGCAGTTCTTC. Protein sequence: CASSLIPGNEQFF.

The chain employs TRBV20-1 and TRBJ1-5; D may be TRBD1 (6 bases). The CDR3 totals 14 residues. Germline assignment: CDR1 DFQATT and CDR2 SNEGSKA (reference sequence). The germline V and J ends were trimmed by 3 bases and 6 bases, with 15 bases remaining between them. CDR3 DNA sequence: TGCAGTGCTAGTTCCCGGGGGCGAGGTCAGCCCCAGCATTTT. The encoded protein is CSASSRGRGQPQHF.

The gene calls are TRBV5-6 and TRBJ1-1, with TRBD1 matching 7 bases. The CDR3 covers 15 residues. The junction had 6 bases not matched to a gene; V was cut back by 1 base and J by 3 bases. Per the germline V gene, CDR1 is SGHDT and CDR2 is YYEEEE. CDR3 loop: CASSLTPRGHTEAFF. The CDR3 DNA sequence: TGTGCCAGCAGCTTGACCCCAAGGGGGCACACTGAAGCTTTCTTT. The entire variable domain, with the rest obtained from reference TRBV5-6 and TRBJ1-1, is as follows: DAGVTQSPTHLIKTRGQQVTLRCSPKSGHDTVSWYQQALGQGPQFIFQYYEEEERQRGNFPDRFSGHQFPNYSSELNVNALLLGDSALYLCASSLTPRGHTEAFFGQGTRLTVV.

This clone was detected only a few times. The chain combines TRBV6-5 with TRBJ2-3; the D is unclear. V lost 7 bases, J lost 2 bases, and 16 bases lay in between. The CDR3 length is 15 residues. Germline V gene sequence: CDR1 MNHEY, CDR2 SVGAGI. The CDR3 loop reads CASTHQPGYTDTQYF. The CDR3 coding sequence is TGTGCCAGCACCCATCAACCGGGTTACACAGATACGCAGTATTTT.

J is TRBJ1-1 and V is TRBV6-1; D uncertain. The germline V and J ends were trimmed by 1 base and 3 bases, with 12 bases remaining between them. Germline V CDR1 and CDR2: MNHNS, SASEGT. The CDR3 consists of 15 residues. The CDR3 spells CASSEGVGSYTEAFF. In nucleotides, the CDR3 is TGTGCCAGCAGTGAAGGTGTGGGCAGTTACACTGAAGCTTTCTTT.

The chain carries TRBV7-2 and TRBJ1-2; D gene uncertain. The CDR3 is 15 residues long. CDR1 SGHTA and CDR2 FQGNSA come from the germline V gene. The V end was cut by 2 bases, the J end by 8 bases, with 18 bases between. The chain's CDR3 is CASSLFYDSPGGYTF. The CDR3 DNA follows: TGTGCCAGCAGCTTATTTTACGACTCACCGGGGGGCTACACCTTC.

V gene TRBV9 combines with J gene TRBJ2-1; D uncertain. The CDR3 runs 15 residues. V was trimmed by 2 bases and J by 4 bases, leaving 13 bases between them. Germline loops: CDR1 SGDLS, CDR2 YYNGEE. The CDR3 protein is CASSVDLSTYNEQFF. The CDR3 nucleotides read TGTGCCAGCAGCGTCGACCTCTCGACTTACAATGAGCAGTTCTTC.